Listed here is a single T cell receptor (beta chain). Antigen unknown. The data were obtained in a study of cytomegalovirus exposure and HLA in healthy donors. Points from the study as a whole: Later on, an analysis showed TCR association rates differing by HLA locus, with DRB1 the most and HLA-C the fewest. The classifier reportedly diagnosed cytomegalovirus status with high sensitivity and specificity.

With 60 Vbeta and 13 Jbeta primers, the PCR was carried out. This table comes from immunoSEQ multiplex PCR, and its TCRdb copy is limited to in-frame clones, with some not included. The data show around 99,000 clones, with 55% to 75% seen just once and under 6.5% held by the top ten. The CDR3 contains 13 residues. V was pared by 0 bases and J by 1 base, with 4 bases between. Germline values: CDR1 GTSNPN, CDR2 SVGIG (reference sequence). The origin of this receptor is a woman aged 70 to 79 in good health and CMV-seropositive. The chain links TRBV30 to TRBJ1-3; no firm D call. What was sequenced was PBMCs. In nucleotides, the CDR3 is TGTGCCTGGAGTGTGAGTTCTGGAAACACCATATATTTT. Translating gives CAWSVSSGNTIYF.